These 22 T cell receptor beta chains were all obtained from the same sample, sequenced in a study of memory CD4+ T cells and cytomegalovirus serostatus. Sequencing was performed with immunoSEQ multiplex PCR; in TCRdb, only in-frame clones are kept and a portion is missing. The sample includes about 75,000 clones, about 73% of them seen just once. The sort gate was single viable CD3+CD4+CD8-CD45RO+ cells for memory CD4+ T cells. The sample taken for sequencing was memory CD4+ T cells from blood. The receptors come from an adult in good health and CMV-seropositive.

This chain uses TRBV7-9 with TRBJ1-5, with a tentative D call TRBD1 (5 bases). V was pared by 3 bases and J by 7 bases, with 16 bases between. Germline loops: CDR1 SEHNR, CDR2 FQNEAQ (reference sequence). The CDR3 has 15 residues. The CDR3: CASSLQGTGEQPQHF. CDR3 DNA: TGTGCCAGCAGCTTGCAGGGAACCGGCGAACAGCCCCAGCATTTT.

The chain couples TRBV11-2 to TRBJ2-1; 8 bases match TRBD1. With V trimmed by 3 bases and J by 3 bases, 7 bases remained unmatched. Germline assignment: CDR1 SGHAT and CDR2 FQNNGV. The CDR3 contains 16 residues. The CDR3 DNA reads TGTGCCAGCAGCTTCACCAGGACAGGGAGCTACAATGAGCAGTTCTTC. Amino acid sequence: CASSFTRTGSYNEQFF.

V and J are TRBV5-6 and TRBJ2-3; D unclear. Trimming removed 1 base at V and 4 bases at J, with 10 bases between. This CDR3 spans 14 amino acids. Per the germline V gene, CDR1 is SGHDT and CDR2 is YYEEEE. The CDR3 reads CASSLMLHPDTQYF. CDR3 bases: TGTGCCAGCAGCTTGATGTTACATCCAGATACGCAGTATTTT.

This chain uses TRBV5-6 with TRBJ2-3; D gene ambiguous. Germline V gene data show CDR1 as SGHDT and CDR2 as YYEEEE. The CDR3 is 12 amino acids. Trimming cost V 2 bases and J 9 bases, with 10 bases left between them. Here the CDR3 DNA reads TGTGCCAGCAGCTTTGACTTGAAAACGCAGTATTTT. As protein: CASSFDLKTQYF.

The count of this clone is one. V is TRBV7-9 and J is TRBJ2-5; 7 bases fit TRBD2. CDR1 is SEHNR, CDR2 FQNEAQ, per germline (reference sequence). The length of the CDR3 is 12 residues. With V trimmed by 6 bases and J by 5 bases, 3 bases remained unmatched. The CDR3 region has the DNA TGTGCCAGCAGAGGACTAGATGAGACCCAGTACTTC. It encodes CASRGLDETQYF.

This clone has more than one count but fewer than ten. The rearrangement joins TRBV6-4 to TRBJ2-7; a possible D gene is TRBD1 (6 bases). The V and J ends lost 9 bases and 2 bases respectively, with 14 bases between them. The CDR3 loop spans 13 amino acids. The germline CDR1 and CDR2 sequences are MRHNA and SNTAGT. The CDR3 spells CARPRGTPYEQYF. CDR3 DNA: TGTGCCAGACCCAGGGGCACCCCCTACGAGCAGTACTTC.

This chain joins TRBV6-1 and TRBJ1-1; 8 bases are a match to TRBD1. V lost 8 bases, J lost 4 bases, and 3 bases stayed unmatched. Germline assignment: CDR1 MNHNS and CDR2 SASEGT. This CDR3 spans 12 amino acids. The CDR3 sequence is CASVGTGTEAFF. In DNA form, the CDR3 reads TGTGCCAGCGTGGGGACAGGCACTGAAGCTTTCTTT.

The chain employs TRBV6-1 and TRBJ2-1; 9 bases map to TRBD1. Germline V gene lookup returns CDR1 MNHNS and CDR2 SASEGT. The CDR3 is 13 amino acids. Trimming cost V 3 bases and J 15 bases; bases outside gene matches: 9. The CDR3 DNA sequence: TGTGCCAGCAGTGACCGCGACAGGGGGTCAACGTTCTTC. This codes for CASSDRDRGSTFF.

This rearrangement joins TRBV29-1 to TRBJ2-7; D gene uncertain. CDR1 SQVTM and CDR2 ANQGSEA come from the germline V gene. V was shortened by 5 bases and J by 1 base, with 15 bases between the two germline ends. The CDR3 extends over 14 amino acids. The CDR3 bases are TGCAGCGTTTCCCCACAACTTGGTTCCTACGAGCAGTACTTC. It yields the protein CSVSPQLGSYEQYF.

This sequence joins TRBV19 and TRBJ2-5; 7 bases map to TRBD1. Unmatched junction bases numbered 10, after V lost 4 bases and J lost 5 bases. CDR3 length equals 15 residues. Germline V gives CDR1 LNHDA, CDR2 SQIVND (reference sequence). The CDR3 DNA reads as TGTGCCAGTAGTACGACAGGGATAGGCGCGGAGACCCAGTACTTC. Translating gives CASSTTGIGAETQYF.

The table lists this clone with a count of one. The same CDR3 also results from other DNA sequences found in this sample. The chain has TRBV7-9 and TRBJ2-5, with TRBD1 matching 7 bases. J gave up 4 bases and V 4 bases, and 3 bases lay outside the gene matches. Germline CDR1 reads SEHNR; CDR2 reads FQNEAQ (reference sequence). The CDR3 sequence is 13 residues long. The CDR3 protein is CASSSRGPETQYF. The CDR3 region has the DNA TGTGCCAGCAGCTCGAGGGGGCCAGAGACCCAGTACTTC.

This clone has only one observation. The chain has TRBV5-1 and TRBJ1-1, with D unresolved. The CDR3 totals 14 residues. CDR1 and CDR2 from the germline V gene are SGHRS and YFSETQ. V was clipped by 0 bases and J by 8 bases, with 14 bases between them. CDR3 in amino acids: CASSLGNANGEAFF. The CDR3 DNA reads as TGCGCCAGCAGCTTGGGGAACGCAAACGGAGAAGCTTTCTTT.

The chain is built from TRBV6-4 and TRBJ2-2, with D uncertain. V lost 5 bases and J 0 bases, leaving 13 bases between the germline ends. CDR1 is MRHNA, CDR2 SNTAGT, per germline. The CDR3 contains 16 residues. The CDR3: CASSLTSDPNTGELFF. The CDR3, as DNA: TGTGCCAGCAGTTTGACGTCCGACCCGAACACCGGGGAGCTGTTTTTT.

The chain couples TRBV6-6 to TRBJ2-7; D is possibly TRBD1 (6 bases). CDR3 length: 16 amino acids. The V end was cut by 7 bases, the J end by 0 bases, with 19 bases between. The V gene's germline CDR1 is MNHNY and CDR2 SVGAGI (reference sequence). This chain's CDR3 is CASTPGAQGSSYEQYV. In DNA, the CDR3 is TGTGCCAGCACCCCCGGTGCTCAGGGGAGCTCCTACGAGCAGTACGTC.

The chain is built from TRBV12-5 and TRBJ1-2, with D possibly matching TRBD1 (6 bases). CDR3 length: 12 amino acids. The V end was cut by 4 bases, the J end by 8 bases, with 11 bases between. Germline V gene sequence: CDR1 LGHNT, CDR2 FRNRAP. CDR3 amino acids: CASGSGGGGYTF. The CDR3 region has the DNA TGTGCTAGTGGTTCGGGAGGGGGAGGCTACACCTTC.

V and J are TRBV18 and TRBJ1-2; D ambiguous. CDR3 length: 13 amino acids. V lost 3 bases, J lost 3 bases, and 8 bases lay in between. Germline CDR1 and CDR2: KGHSH and LQKENI. The CDR3 sequence is CASSPGSYYGYTF. In DNA form, the CDR3 reads TGTGCCAGCTCACCGGGCAGCTACTATGGCTACACCTTC.

This sequence joins TRBV28 and TRBJ1-5; D perhaps matches TRBD1 (5 bases). V shed 8 bases and J shed 4 bases, with 18 bases lying between them. The germline V gene has CDR1 MDHEN and CDR2 SYDVKM. The CDR3 contains 15 residues. The CDR3 bases are TGTGCCAGCTCCCGCCGCGGGGGGAATAATCAGCCCCAGCATTTT. Encoded protein: CASSRRGGNNQPQHF.

The chain employs TRBV7-9 and TRBJ2-2; 9 bases line up with TRBD1. The length of the CDR3 is 14 residues. After removal of 9 bases from V and 4 bases from J, the junction contained 6 bases not matched to a gene. The germline gives CDR1 SEHNR, CDR2 FQNEAQ (reference sequence). The CDR3 DNA follows: TGTGCCAGAGGGGGGACAGGGCTCACCGGGGAGCTGTTTTTT. Protein product: CARGGTGLTGELFF.

This clone counts as medium-sized. V is TRBV12-5 and J is TRBJ1-2; D gene ambiguous. The V and J ends lost 5 bases and 1 base respectively, with 5 bases between them. The CDR3 is made up of 12 amino acids. CDR1 is LGHNT, CDR2 FRNRAP, per germline. The CDR3 loop is CASGNSNYGYTF. In nucleotides, the CDR3 is TGTGCTAGTGGTAACAGTAACTATGGCTACACCTTC.

The rearrangement uses TRBV28 and TRBJ1-4; possibly TRBD1 for D (5 bases). The CDR3 totals 15 residues. V was cut by 8 bases and J by 1 base, with 14 bases left in between. Germline loops: CDR1 MDHEN, CDR2 SYDVKM. CDR3 amino acids: CASLRGVETNEKLFF. CDR3 DNA sequence: TGTGCCAGCCTCCGGGGGGTCGAAACTAATGAAAAACTGTTTTTT.

The chain employs TRBV5-1 and TRBJ1-1; 12 bases line up with TRBD1. CDR3 size: 23 residues. CDR1 SGHRS and CDR2 YFSETQ come from the germline V gene. V was pared by 4 bases and J by 4 bases, with 29 bases of the junction left unmatched. The DNA for the CDR3 is TGCGCCAGCAGCGGGCCGGGACAGGGGGCGAGGTGGACAGGGGGCGAGGGGGGCACTGAAGCTTTCTTT. Residues: CASSGPGQGARWTGGEGGTEAFF.

J is TRBJ1-2 and V is TRBV7-9; a weak D match, TRBD1 (6 bases). CDR1 SEHNR and CDR2 FQNEAQ come from the germline V gene (reference sequence). The length of the CDR3 is 14 residues. Trimming stripped 1 base from V and 7 bases from J, with 13 bases between. Here the CDR3 reads CASSLDRATGGYTF. CDR3 DNA: TGTGCCAGCAGCTTAGACAGGGCAACGGGTGGCTACACCTTC.